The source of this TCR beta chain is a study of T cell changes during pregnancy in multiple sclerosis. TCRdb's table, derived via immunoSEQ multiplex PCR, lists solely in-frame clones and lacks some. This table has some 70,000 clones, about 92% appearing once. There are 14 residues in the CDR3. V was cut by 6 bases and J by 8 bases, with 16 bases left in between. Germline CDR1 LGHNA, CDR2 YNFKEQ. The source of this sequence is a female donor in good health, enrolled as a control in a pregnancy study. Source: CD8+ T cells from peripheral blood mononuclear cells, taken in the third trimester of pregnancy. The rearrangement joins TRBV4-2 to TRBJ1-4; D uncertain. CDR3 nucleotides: TGTGCCAGCAGGGATGTCAGGACGGGGGAAAAACTGTTTTTT. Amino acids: CASRDVRTGEKLFF.